This T cell receptor beta chain originates from a study of T cell clonotyping in hematopoietic cell transplantation. Study-level results: Pathologically expanded recipient clonotypes increased progressively from day 30 to day 180 as diversity fell. Few recipient clonotypes overlapped donors; over 95% were de novo at given depth. Graft donor and pretransplant recipient Inverse Simpson Index values predicted broader posttransplant TCR diversity.

Sequenced by immunoSEQ multiplex PCR; TCRdb stores in-frame clones only, minus some. The sample contains about 10,000 clones, less than 60% of which appear only once. Recipient blood drawn about 28 days pretransplant and days 30, 100, 180 after. A few counts support this clone. What it recognizes is unknown. Germline and junction disagree at one end, which may indicate a read error. Other DNA variants within this sample encode the same CDR3. CDR1 GTSNPN and CDR2 SVGIG come from the germline V gene (reference sequence). The CDR3 contains 15 residues. This TCR was sampled from a female patient in her fifties who had an allogeneic stem cell transplant from an unrelated donor, so the T cells may come from the graft donor. Some clones in this sample may be carry-over from other donors' samples. Specimen: peripheral blood mononuclear cells, collected 100 days after allogeneic stem cell transplant. V is TRBV30 and J is TRBJ1-6, with unresolved D. The CDR3 DNA is TGCGCCTGGAGTGTGGAGGCTCCGGGAAATTCACCCCTCCACTTT. Its protein product is CAWSVEAPGNSPLHF. Looking up the rest from reference TRBV30 and TRBJ1-6 gives the full variable domain: SQTIHQWPATLVQPVGSPLSLECTVEGTSNPNLYWYRQAAGRGLQLLFYSVGIGQISSEVPQNLSASRPQDRQFILSSKKLLLSDSGFYLCAWSVEAPGNSPLHFGNGTRLTVT.